These T cell receptor beta chains were read from a single sample in a study of CD8+ T cells in alopecia areata. Sequencing was performed with immunoSEQ multiplex PCR; in TCRdb, only in-frame clones are kept and a portion is missing. Here the sample spans roughly 150,000 clones, around two thirds being singletons. Sequencing used CD8+ T cells sorted from blood. These receptors originate from a human donor in good health. CDR3s include the opening cysteine and the closing phenylalanine or tryptophan. D genes are given only for firm matches.

d_gene | v_gene | CDR3aa
NA | TRBV29-1 | CSVEDLRAQETQYF
NA | TRBV9 | CASSVEGGSYEQYF
NA | TRBV7-6 | CAICEQYF
NA | TRBV7-9 | CASSFNLGLAKNIQYF
NA | TRBV27 | CASSQGTGNYEQYF
TRBD2 | TRBV2 | CASRSGTSGTEQFF
NA | TRBV27 | CASRTTVSTGELFF
NA | TRBV7-3 | CASSLSSGQPQHF
NA | TRBV5-1 | CASSSLWGTEAFF
TRBD2 | TRBV27 | CASGRLADQETQYF
NA | TRBV4-1 | CASSQVFSSYNEQFF
NA | TRBV29-1 | CSVEAREGYTF